This T cell receptor beta chain was recorded in a study of cytomegalovirus exposure and HLA in healthy donors (dated by TCRdb to 2015 to 2018). For context, the study as a whole: In an earlier analysis of 587 of the donors, under 300 Gb of sequence data and roughly 100 million unique TCR beta sequences from about 190 million T cells were reported. Because of strong linkage in the cohort, roughly five DR-DQ haplotypes were treated as single units for association and clustering. The study was designed to test whether signatures of past pathogen exposure could be identified by cataloging public T cell receptors. High-throughput TCR immunosequencing, statistical association of individual TCRs with disease status, and machine learning were combined to predict cytomegalovirus infection status. Of the roughly 390 genotyped donors, more than 75% were placed in the genetic ancestry cluster associated with self-reported Caucasian donors. In a later genetic analysis, genome-wide SNP genotypes for about three fifths of the roughly 670 donors were used, and that subset was treated as a discovery cohort. On average, about 200,000 unique TCR beta nucleotide sequences were sequenced per donor among 300 to 500 genotyped donors of the cohort, with around 19% of those sequences being non-productive. A later analysis re-analyzed previously published TCR beta repertoires from about 730 donors and added high-resolution HLA genotyping to study TCR occurrence patterns. Using immunosequencing, the study profiled T cell repertoires from around 680 subjects and related those repertoires to cytomegalovirus serostatus. Donor age, sex, ethnicity and CMV serostatus were compiled alongside the repertoire data. HLA typing included class I and class II loci at four-digit resolution. Every discovery cohort repertoire had been produced on one sequencing platform. The later analysis used no new phenotypic data to find candidate immune exposures, relying instead on TCR beta sequences and their occurrence across donors. The number of typed donors differed by locus: about 620-630 for A, B, C, DRB1 and DQB1; 500 to 550 for DQA1; about 600 for DPA1; and some 470 for DPB1. A separate validation cohort of about 110 different subjects was used in addition to the 666-subject first cohort. An earlier analysis of around 580 of the donors used high-throughput TCR beta sequencing to judge whether each TCR beta V gene segment behaved as functional or pseudogenic. Roughly 300 gigabases of sequencing data and tens of millions of unique TCR sequences made up an early release that covered approximately 650 HLA-typed donors.

The method behind the library was the immunoSEQ multiplex PCR assay. The multiplex PCR relied on a mix of 60 forward primers for TCR Vbeta segments and 13 reverse primers for TCR Jbeta segments. Amplification of the CDR3 region of rearranged TCR beta genes was performed with a multiplex PCR assay on genomic DNA. Amplified TCR beta libraries were sequenced as 87-base-pair reads on the Illumina HiSeq System. Regarding the original processing steps: A later analysis counted about 76 million unique TCR beta chains across the approximately 700 repertoires, and 9.5 million to 11 million of these chains were shared by at least two donors. A nearest-neighbor algorithm error-corrected the raw reads and collapsed the reads into unique sequences, merging closely related sequences to remove PCR and sequencing errors. To assign V, D and J gene segments, CDR3 sequences were aligned to IMGT reference sequences. For a sequence to be retained, a match of at least six nucleotides to both a V gene segment and a J gene segment was required. Rearrangements were classified as productive when the CDR3 lacked stop codons and remained in frame with V and J, and all other rearrangements were classified as non-productive. Following IMGT convention, CDR3 was defined as the stretch from the second conserved V-encoded cysteine to the conserved J-encoded phenylalanine. The earlier analysis of 500 to 750 of the donors excluded any sequence lacking an unambiguous match to a single V gene segment. In an earlier analysis of about 590 of the donors, a V segment was called functional when productive rearrangements were above 56.7%, and segregating when the standard deviation between donors exceeded 5%. A statistical classification framework was built for diagnosing cytomegalovirus status from the catalog of TCR beta chain sequences. In a later analysis, TCR nucleotide sequences were compared against IMGT/GENE-DB human TR gene sequences so that V and J genes could be assigned. A later analysis assigned CDR3 sequences and most-parsimonious VDJ recombination scenarios with the TCRdist pipeline. In a later analysis, each TCR beta chain was defined by its CDR3 amino acid sequence together with its V-gene family, and reads without a unique V-gene family were excluded. To address suspected cross-contamination and a sequencing artifact, a later analysis removed over 500 highly shared, low-generation-probability nucleotide sequences. A later analysis calculated a clonal expansion index for each public chain from normalized within-repertoire ranks of inferred template counts. In a later analysis, generation probabilities were computed with a VDJ recombination model fitted to out-of-frame rearrangements, and the resulting probabilities were checked against IGoR. Hypergeometric tests were used in a later analysis to score TCR-TCR, TCR-HLA and TCR-CMV co-occurrence, with a repertoire-size bias correction applied to the TCR pairs. To estimate false discovery rates, a later analysis permuted the HLA or CMV assignments 20 times. In a later analysis, co-occurring TCRs were grouped using DBSCAN, with TCRdist sequence similarity added in when clustering inside HLA-allele-positive subsets. For co-occurrence clustering, repertoires with fewer than 30,000 or more than 120,000 public chains were excluded, along with a handful of repertoires with anomalous nucleotide sharing. TCRdb stores this immuneACCESS table with in-frame sequences only. Part of the clones is absent; in the studies checked, under half of the shortfall reflects unresolved V genes, and no reason is known for the rest. D and trimming were read from the DNA, whereas the V and J calls and clone size are those reported in that table. The sample table on file contains around 200,000 clones. Around 0.95% of the sample is held by the ten biggest clonotypes.

V is pared back by 4 bases and J by 7 bases, with 13 bases lying between the germline termini. Including cysteine and phenylalanine, the CDR3 has 13 amino acids. The DNA shown is the 39-base CDR3, in frame from base 1. CDR1 and CDR2 are drawn from the germline V gene: MNHEY, SVGAGI. Remarks on this clone: Its binding antigen is unknown.

In total, over 600 healthy bone marrow donors made up the cohort. Cohort members were all nominally healthy when sampled, although unrecorded immune exposures were likely present. The donor tested CMV seropositive, placing the donor among the roughly 270 seropositive members of the cohort. A peripheral blood sample was provided by each donor, and peripheral blood mononuclear cells were used for TCR beta sequencing. Genomic DNA was extracted from the blood cell samples with the Qiagen DNeasy Blood Extraction Kit. On the study overall, not on this receptor specifically: Assigning TCR associations to individual alleles was difficult when HLA alleles, especially DR and DQ, strongly co-occurred. A further reported finding was that TCR beta sequences accurately predicted the HLA-A and HLA-B alleles for most subjects in the first cohort. The authors suggested that the approach could potentially be generalized to other disease states and immunological phenotypes. Three of the identified cytomegalovirus-associated TCR beta chains were confirmed in vitro to be specific for cytomegalovirus antigens. At a false discovery rate of 0.05, a later analysis linked 15,000 to 20,000 TCR beta sequences to specific HLA alleles. In a later genetic analysis, fewer N-insertions in productive TCRs were reported among donors in an Asian-associated ancestry cluster than the approximately 710-donor mean. The study gave a list of 150 to 200 TCR beta chains associated with cytomegalovirus. In an earlier analysis of about 550 of the donors, most TCR beta V segments were observed in productive rearrangements about 87% or about 30% of the time, broadly matching IMGT annotations. Because HLA typing was unavailable for some donors at each locus, only the typed subset was used in association tests. The 87-base-pair reads could not distinguish some IMGT-functional V segments, including TRBV6-2 and TRBV6-3, so those segments were excluded. Most CMV-associated TCR beta chains appeared to be HLA-restricted in a later analysis, and the HLA associations seemed to be driven largely by CMV exposure. In a later analysis, TCR association rates were found to vary across HLA loci, with the most associated TCRs seen for DRB1 alleles and the fewest for HLA-C alleles. The cohort was sequenced for TCR beta chains only, and without alpha or paired-chain data the features that could be detected were limited. The sequencing pipeline was judged likely to have produced a cluster of highly shared sequence variants as a technical artifact. Correlated functional status among segregating V segments might reflect linkage disequilibrium, but an unknown experimental factor could not be ruled out. The only immune exposure information available for the cohort was CMV serostatus. Across donors, most TCR sequences were observed very rarely, whereas some public TCRs were present in many individuals. In a later analysis, HLA-associated TCR beta chains showed more clonal expansion and lower generation probabilities than non-associated chains that were equally common. A later genetic analysis associated a missense DCLRE1C variant with V-gene and J-gene trimming of TCR beta chains, and an independent cohort replicated the association. According to a later analysis, parvovirus B19, influenza, CMV and Epstein-Barr virus appeared linked to several top co-occurrence clusters. Because counts were too low, around 17 rarely observed V segments, including chromosome 9 orphons, were left out of the earlier analysis of 500 to 650 of the donors. The presence/absence analyses assumed that sequencing depth was roughly uniform across donors, and that assumption may not be true. In both the original and validation cohorts, the classifier was reported to diagnose cytomegalovirus status with high specificity and sensitivity.

Sequences were obtained from PBMCs. The chain is encoded by TRBV6-5 joined to TRBJ1-2; the D gene remains uncertain. This clonotype originated in a woman in her thirties in good health and CMV-seropositive. The CDR3 sequence is CASSSADRSGYTF. The base sequence is TGTGCCAGCAGTTCGGCCGATAGGAGTGGCTACACCTTC.